The clone carrying this TCR beta chain came up many times. This CDR3 has 14 residues. The V end lost 2 bases, the J end lost 1 base, and 7 bases lay between the germline ends. Germline CDR1 SGDLS, CDR2 YYNGEE. The TCRbeta library incorporated unique molecular identifiers. MiXCR was run by TCRdb on the PCR reads, yielding one entry per CDR3 protein. This table has 200,000 to 300,000 distinct CDR3 sequences, more than 10% appearing once. This entry is derived from a study of T-cell reconstitution after alpha-beta-depleted transplantation in children. The receptor was isolated from a human donor who donated a stem cell graft to a child with acute lymphoblastic leukemia. V and J are TRBV9 and TRBJ1-3; no definite D call. This specimen consisted of PBMCs from the stem cell graft donor, obtained from the stem cell graft. Here the CDR3 DNA reads TGTGCCAGCAGCGTTCGACGTTCTGGAAACACCATATATTTT. Protein sequence: CASSVRRSGNTIYF. Based on the CDR3 plus reference TRBV9 and TRBJ1-3, the full variable domain is DSGVTQTPKHLITATGQRVTLRCSPRSGDLSVYWYQQSLDQGLQFLIQYYNGEERAKGNILERFSAQQFPDLHSELNLSSLELGDSALYFCASSVRRSGNTIYFGEGSWLTVV.